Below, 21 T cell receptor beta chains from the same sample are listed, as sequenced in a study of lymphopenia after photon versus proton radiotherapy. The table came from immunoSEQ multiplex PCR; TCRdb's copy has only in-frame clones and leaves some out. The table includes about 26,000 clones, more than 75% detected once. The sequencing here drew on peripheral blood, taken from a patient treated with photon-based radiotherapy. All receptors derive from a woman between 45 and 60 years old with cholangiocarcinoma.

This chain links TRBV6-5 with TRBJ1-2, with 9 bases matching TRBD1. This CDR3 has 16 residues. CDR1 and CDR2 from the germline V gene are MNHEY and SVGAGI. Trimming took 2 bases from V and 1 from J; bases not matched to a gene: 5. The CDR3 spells CASSYGNRGLNYGYTF. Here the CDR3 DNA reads TGTGCCAGCAGTTACGGGAACAGGGGGCTTAACTATGGCTACACCTTC.

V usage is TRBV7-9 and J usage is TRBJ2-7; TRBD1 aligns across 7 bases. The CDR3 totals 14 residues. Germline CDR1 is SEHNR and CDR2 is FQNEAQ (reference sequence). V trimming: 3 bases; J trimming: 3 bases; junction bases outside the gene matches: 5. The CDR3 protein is CASSFGQDSYEQYF. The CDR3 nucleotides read TGTGCCAGCAGCTTCGGACAGGATAGCTACGAGCAGTACTTC.

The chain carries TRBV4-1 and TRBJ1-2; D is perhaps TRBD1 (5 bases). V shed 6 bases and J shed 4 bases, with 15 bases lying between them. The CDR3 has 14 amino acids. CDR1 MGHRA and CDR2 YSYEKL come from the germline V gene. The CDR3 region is CASSQGWGIYGYTF. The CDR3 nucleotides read TGCGCCAGCAGTCAGGGATGGGGAATCTATGGCTACACCTTC.

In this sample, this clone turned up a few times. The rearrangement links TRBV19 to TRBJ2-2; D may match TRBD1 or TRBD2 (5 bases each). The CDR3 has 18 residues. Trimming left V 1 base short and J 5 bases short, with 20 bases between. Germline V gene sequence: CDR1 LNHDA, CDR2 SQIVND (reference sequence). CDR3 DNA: TGTGCCAGTAGTATAGCCGCCTGGGGGATGAGAAGAACCGGGGAGCTGTTTTTT. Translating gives CASSIAAWGMRRTGELFF.

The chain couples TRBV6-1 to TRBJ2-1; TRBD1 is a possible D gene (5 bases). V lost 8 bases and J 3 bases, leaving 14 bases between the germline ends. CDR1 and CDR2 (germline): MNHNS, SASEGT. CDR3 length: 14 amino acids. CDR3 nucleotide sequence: TGTGCCAGCCCACCGACAGACCTCTACAATGAGCAGTTCTTC. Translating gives CASPPTDLYNEQFF.

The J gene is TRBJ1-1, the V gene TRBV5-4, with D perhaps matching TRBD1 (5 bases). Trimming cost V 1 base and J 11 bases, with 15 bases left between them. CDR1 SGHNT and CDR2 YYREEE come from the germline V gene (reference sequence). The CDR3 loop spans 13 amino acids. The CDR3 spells CASSLTSGTKAFF. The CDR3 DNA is TGTGCCAGCAGCTTGACGAGCGGGACCAAGGCTTTCTTT.

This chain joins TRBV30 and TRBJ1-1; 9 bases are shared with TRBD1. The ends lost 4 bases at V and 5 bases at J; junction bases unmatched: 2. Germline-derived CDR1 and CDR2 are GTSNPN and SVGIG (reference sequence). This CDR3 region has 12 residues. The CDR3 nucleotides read TGTGCCTGGACGGACAGGGGAACTGAAGCTTTCTTT. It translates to CAWTDRGTEAFF.

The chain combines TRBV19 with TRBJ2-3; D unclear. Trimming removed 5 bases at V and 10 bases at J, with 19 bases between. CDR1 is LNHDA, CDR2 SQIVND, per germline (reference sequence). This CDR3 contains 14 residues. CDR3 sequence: CASSPQPDGTSQYF. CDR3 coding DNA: TGTGCCAGTAGTCCCCAGCCCGACGGTACCTCGCAGTATTTT. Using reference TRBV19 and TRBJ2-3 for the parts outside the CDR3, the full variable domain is DGGITQSPKYLFRKEGQNVTLSCEQNLNHDAMYWYRQDPGQGLRLIYYSQIVNDFQKGDIAEGYSVSREKKESFPLTVTSAQKNPTAFYLCASSPQPDGTSQYFGPGTRLTVL.

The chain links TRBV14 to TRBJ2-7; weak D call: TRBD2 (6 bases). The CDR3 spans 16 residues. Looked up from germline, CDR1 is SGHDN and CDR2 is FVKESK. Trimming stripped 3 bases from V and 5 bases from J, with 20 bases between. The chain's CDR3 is CASSQAPEGEVDEQYF. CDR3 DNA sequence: TGTGCCAGCAGCCAGGCCCCGGAGGGCGAGGTGGACGAGCAGTACTTC.

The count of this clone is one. The CDR3 here is CASSQVVGGWSYTF. The CDR3 DNA sequence: TGCGCCAGCAGCCAAGTCGTGGGGGGATGGAGCTACACCTTC. The V call is TRBV4-1, the J call TRBJ1-2, with a tentative D call TRBD1 (5 bases). This CDR3 has 14 residues. With 1 base removed from V and 9 bases from J, the gap between germline ends came to 15 bases. In germline, CDR1 is MGHRA, CDR2 YSYEKL.

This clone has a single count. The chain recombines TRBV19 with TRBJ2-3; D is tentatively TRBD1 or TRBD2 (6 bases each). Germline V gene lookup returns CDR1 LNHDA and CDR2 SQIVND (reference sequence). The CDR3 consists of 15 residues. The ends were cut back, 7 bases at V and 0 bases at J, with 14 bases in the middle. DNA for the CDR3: TGTGCCAGTACCCCAGGGGACTCTAGCACAGATACGCAGTATTTT. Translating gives CASTPGDSSTDTQYF.

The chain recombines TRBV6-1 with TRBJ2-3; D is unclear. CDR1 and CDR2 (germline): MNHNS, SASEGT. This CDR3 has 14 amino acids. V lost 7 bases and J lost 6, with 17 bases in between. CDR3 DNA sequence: TGTGCCAGCAAGTTCACTGAGTCAACGGATACGCAGTATTTT. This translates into CASKFTESTDTQYF.

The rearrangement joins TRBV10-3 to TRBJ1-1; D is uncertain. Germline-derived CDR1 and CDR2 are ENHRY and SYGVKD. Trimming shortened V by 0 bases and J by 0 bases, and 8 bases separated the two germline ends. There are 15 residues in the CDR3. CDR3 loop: CAISESYGLNTEAFF. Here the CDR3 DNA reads TGTGCCATCAGTGAGTCGTACGGTTTGAACACTGAAGCTTTCTTT.

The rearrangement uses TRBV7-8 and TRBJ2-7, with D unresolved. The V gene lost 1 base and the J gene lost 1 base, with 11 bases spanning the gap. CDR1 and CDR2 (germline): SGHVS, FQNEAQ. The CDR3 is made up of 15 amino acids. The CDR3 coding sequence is TGTGCCAGCAGCTTAGACCCCATACCGTCCTACGAGCAGTACTTC. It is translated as CASSLDPIPSYEQYF.

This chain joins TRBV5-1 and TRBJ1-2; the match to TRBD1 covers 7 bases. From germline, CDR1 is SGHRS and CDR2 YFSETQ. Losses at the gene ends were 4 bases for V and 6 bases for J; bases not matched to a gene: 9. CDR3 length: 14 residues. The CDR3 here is CASSPLGQADGYTF. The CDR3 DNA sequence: TGCGCCAGCAGCCCTCTCGGACAGGCGGATGGCTACACCTTC.

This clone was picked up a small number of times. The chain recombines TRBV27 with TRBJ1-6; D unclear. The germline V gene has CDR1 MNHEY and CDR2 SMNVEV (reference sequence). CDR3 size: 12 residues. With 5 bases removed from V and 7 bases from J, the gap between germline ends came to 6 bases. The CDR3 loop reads CASSKINSPLHF. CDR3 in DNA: TGTGCCAGCAGTAAGATCAATTCACCCCTCCACTTT.

As DNA, the CDR3 is TGTGCCAGCAGCTTGTGGACTGGGAGATATGGCTACACCTTC. Translation: CASSLWTGRYGYTF. This chain uses TRBV5-5 with TRBJ1-2; D is unresolved. From germline, CDR1 is SGHKS and CDR2 YYEKEE (reference sequence). This CDR3 comprises 14 residues. The V end was cut by 1 base, the J end by 5 bases, with 12 bases between.

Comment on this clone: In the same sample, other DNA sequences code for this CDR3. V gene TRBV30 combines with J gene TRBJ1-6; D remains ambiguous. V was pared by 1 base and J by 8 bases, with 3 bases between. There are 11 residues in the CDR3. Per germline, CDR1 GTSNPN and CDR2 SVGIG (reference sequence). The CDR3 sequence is CAWSEDSPLHF. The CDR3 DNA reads TGTGCCTGGAGTGAGGATTCACCCCTCCACTTT.

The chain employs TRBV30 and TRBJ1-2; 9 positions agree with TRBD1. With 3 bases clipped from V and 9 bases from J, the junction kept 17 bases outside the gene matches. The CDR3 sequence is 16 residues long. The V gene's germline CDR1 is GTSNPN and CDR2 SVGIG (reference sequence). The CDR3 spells CAWRDGTGHSSTSYTF. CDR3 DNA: TGTGCCTGGAGAGACGGGACAGGGCATTCGTCGACCAGCTACACCTTC. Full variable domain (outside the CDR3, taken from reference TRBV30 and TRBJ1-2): SQTIHQWPATLVQPVGSPLSLECTVEGTSNPNLYWYRQAAGRGLQLLFYSVGIGQISSEVPQNLSASRPQDRQFILSSKKLLLSDSGFYLCAWRDGTGHSSTSYTFGSGTRLTVV.

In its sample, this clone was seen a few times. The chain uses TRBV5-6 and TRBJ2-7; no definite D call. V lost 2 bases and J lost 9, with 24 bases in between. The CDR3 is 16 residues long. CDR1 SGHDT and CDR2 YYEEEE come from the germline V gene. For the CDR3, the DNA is TGTGCCAGCAGCTTCCGGTCGTCCCAATACAGACTCGGGCAGTACTTC. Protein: CASSFRSSQYRLGQYF.

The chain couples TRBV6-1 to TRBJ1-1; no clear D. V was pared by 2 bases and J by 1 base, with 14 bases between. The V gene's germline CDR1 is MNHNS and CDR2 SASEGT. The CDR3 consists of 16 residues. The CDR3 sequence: CASSEILGSANTEAFF. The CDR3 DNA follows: TGTGCCAGCAGTGAAATATTGGGGTCGGCGAACACTGAAGCTTTCTTT.